The clone carrying this TCR beta chain was picked up one time. Its antigen is undetermined. The entry originates in a study of T cell responses to AZD1222 COVID-19 vaccine. Sequencing was performed with immunoSEQ multiplex PCR; in TCRdb, only in-frame clones are kept and a portion is missing. The sample holds around 180,000 clones; about 94% are singletons and the top ten take 9.2%. There are 15 residues in the CDR3. CDR1 and CDR2 from the germline V gene are MDHEN and SYDVKM. V shed 6 bases and J 7 bases; nucleotides not matched to a gene: 8. Study-level results: In a largely white British group with more females than males, clonal diversity was possibly underestimated. The study identified only six AZD1222 recipients as seropositive at baseline. The peak T cell response came first, and repertoires were sampled only after it.

V and J are TRBV28 and TRBJ1-6, with 8 bases fitting TRBD1. This clonotype originated in an adult in good health. The sequencing here drew on peripheral blood, taken on day 0 of AZD1222 vaccination. CDR3 sequence reads: CASREQGGVNSPLHF. DNA of the CDR3: TGTGCCAGCAGAGAACAGGGGGGAGTAAATTCACCCCTCCACTTT.